The clone carrying this TCR beta chain came up a few times. This sample was included in a study of regulatory T cells in long-lasting Graves disease. Trimming took 4 bases from V and 4 from J; bases not matched to a gene: 10. The CDR3 has 16 amino acids. In germline, CDR1 is ENHRY, CDR2 SYGVKD. Indicated time point: newly diagnosed GD, antithyroid drugs for less than 3 months. PBMCs provided the RNA from which the TCR library was made. Relying on iRepertoire HTBI primers and Arm-PCR of CDR3 regions, the team built TCR beta libraries. TCRdb re-derived calls from the multiplex PCR reads in MiXCR, one entry per CDR3 protein. The table records about 420,000 distinct CDR3 sequences, less than 20% of them present only once. In addition, the sample was reused for a study of T cells in Graves' hyperthyroidism and ophthalmopathy.

The genes are TRBV10-3 and TRBJ2-7; TRBD2 aligns across 10 bases. The clonotype originates from a woman between 18 and 30 years old with Graves disease. The specimen was peripheral blood mononuclear cells (PBMCs), collected at new diagnosis, from a patient treated with antithyroid drugs. The CDR3 nucleotides read TGTGCCATCAGTGTTGCTAGCGGGAGAGCTCTTTACGAGCAGTACTTC. It yields the protein CAISVASGRALYEQYF.